A single sample is the source of the 20 T cell receptor beta chains below, sequenced in a study of T cell responses to AZD1222 COVID-19 vaccine. Sequencing was performed with immunoSEQ multiplex PCR; in TCRdb, only in-frame clones are kept and a portion is missing. The sample lists about 130,000 clones; around 90% were seen once. The sequenced sample was peripheral blood, obtained 28 days after the second AZD1222 dose. Source of these receptors: an adult who received the AZD1222 COVID-19 vaccine.

The rearrangement links TRBV2 to TRBJ1-2; 8 bases map to TRBD1. Per germline, CDR1 SNHLY and CDR2 FYNNEI. The trim removed 6 bases at V and 5 bases at J, leaving 2 bases unmatched. The CDR3 runs to 12 residues. The CDR3, as DNA: TGTGCCAGCAGAACAGGGGGTTATGGCTACACCTTC. It codes for CASRTGGYGYTF.

This clone has just one count. The chain is built from TRBV30 and TRBJ1-2, with D unclear. The CDR3 covers 16 residues. Trimming cost V 0 bases and J 5 bases, with 19 bases left between them. The germline V gene has CDR1 GTSNPN and CDR2 SVGIG (reference sequence). The CDR3, as DNA: TGTGCCTGGAGTGTACGAGGGCTCGCCGGAGGATATGGCTACACCTTC. As protein: CAWSVRGLAGGYGYTF. Full variable domain (missing parts from reference TRBV30 and TRBJ1-2): SQTIHQWPATLVQPVGSPLSLECTVEGTSNPNLYWYRQAAGRGLQLLFYSVGIGQISSEVPQNLSASRPQDRQFILSSKKLLLSDSGFYLCAWSVRGLAGGYGYTFGSGTRLTVV.

The chain recombines TRBV19 with TRBJ1-5, with 7 nucleotides matching TRBD1. Germline V gives CDR1 LNHDA, CDR2 SQIVND (reference sequence). This CDR3 has 15 residues. The V and J ends lost 8 bases and 5 bases, in that order; junction bases with no gene match: 12. In nucleotides, the CDR3 is TGTGCCAGTCACCCCAGGGACAGACCCTATCAGCCCCAGCATTTT. Protein product: CASHPRDRPYQPQHF.

The table lists this clone with a count of one. This chain links TRBV6-2 or TRBV6-3 with TRBJ2-1, with 11 bases fitting TRBD2. V lost 4 bases to trimming and J lost 4 bases; unmatched junction nucleotides: 9. This CDR3 is built from 17 residues. Germline V gene data show CDR1 as MNHEY and CDR2 as SVGEGT. This CDR3 reads CASSSPILAGGYNEQFF. The CDR3 nucleotides read TGTGCCAGCAGTTCCCCTATTTTAGCGGGAGGGTACAATGAGCAGTTCTTC.

V is TRBV4-1 and J is TRBJ2-7, with 9 bases lining up with TRBD2. The CDR3 runs to 16 residues. The junction had 14 bases not matched to a gene; V was cut back by 4 bases and J by 7 bases. The germline V gene has CDR1 MGHRA and CDR2 YSYEKL. The CDR3 here is CASSPRLADFIREQYF. The CDR3 coding sequence is TGCGCCAGCAGCCCCCGACTAGCGGACTTTATCAGGGAGCAGTACTTC.

This clone has only one observation. This rearrangement joins TRBV20-1 to TRBJ1-1, with D unclear. The germline gives CDR1 DFQATT, CDR2 SNEGSKA (reference sequence). Trimming removed 5 bases from V and 11 bases from J, with 15 bases in between. The CDR3 covers 11 residues. The CDR3 loop is CSAEDGGLAFF. The CDR3 DNA reads as TGCAGTGCTGAAGACGGCGGACTCGCTTTCTTT.

The CDR3 bases are TGTGCCAGTAGGCCCCCCCCGGGACAGGGGATCAATGAGCAGTTCTTC. Translating it yields CASRPPPGQGINEQFF. The chain joins TRBV19 to TRBJ2-1, with TRBD1 matching over 10 bases. The CDR3 spans 16 residues. Looked up from germline, CDR1 is LNHDA and CDR2 is SQIVND (reference sequence). Trimming at V came to 6 bases and at J to 6 bases, leaving 11 bases not matched to a gene.

V usage is TRBV5-1 and J usage is TRBJ1-2; the D is unclear. This CDR3 comprises 15 residues. The germline V and J ends were trimmed by 4 bases and 3 bases, with 16 bases remaining between them. Looked up from germline, CDR1 is SGHRS and CDR2 is YFSETQ. The CDR3 DNA sequence: TGCGCCAGCAGCAGTTTTCAATCGACCTACTATGGCTACACCTTC. It yields the protein CASSSFQSTYYGYTF.

This clone was detected only once. The chain combines TRBV30 with TRBJ2-7; D is undetermined. V was trimmed by 5 bases and J by 3 bases, leaving 14 bases between them. Germline CDR1 and CDR2: GTSNPN and SVGIG (reference sequence). The length of the CDR3 is 13 residues. The CDR3 region has the DNA TGTGCCTGGGGGCCGATTCACTACTACGAGCAGTACTTC. It is translated as CAWGPIHYYEQYF.

The chain carries TRBV6-5 and TRBJ2-2; 10 nucleotides line up with TRBD1. This CDR3 is 15 amino acids long. The ends lost 8 bases at V and 7 bases at J; junction bases unmatched: 10. Germline V CDR1 and CDR2: MNHEY, SVGAGI. The CDR3 nucleotides are TGTGCCAGCTCCCGACAGGGGGCTGTCGGCGGGGAGCTGTTTTTT. The encoded protein is CASSRQGAVGGELFF.

A single count supports this clone. The genes are TRBV4-1 and TRBJ2-3; D not certain. The CDR3 runs to 15 residues. V lost 0 bases to trimming and J lost 6 bases, with 13 bases between them. Per germline, CDR1 MGHRA and CDR2 YSYEKL. CDR3 sequence reads: CASSQEIPPADTQYF. CDR3 sequence (DNA): TGCGCCAGCAGCCAAGAAATCCCCCCAGCGGATACGCAGTATTTT.

The chain carries TRBV5-1 and TRBJ1-2; no firm D call. There are 12 residues in the CDR3. The V and J ends lost 0 bases and 11 bases respectively, with 11 bases between them. Germline CDR1 is SGHRS and CDR2 is YFSETQ. CDR3 loop: CASSLVSQTYTF. The CDR3 DNA is TGCGCCAGCAGCTTGGTGTCCCAAACATACACCTTC.

J is TRBJ2-7 and V is TRBV19; 10 bases are shared with TRBD1. The CDR3 sequence is 20 residues long. The J segment lost 2 bases and the V segment lost 4 bases, leaving 20 bases of the junction unmatched. Germline V gives CDR1 LNHDA, CDR2 SQIVND (reference sequence). The CDR3 DNA reads as TGTGCCAGTAGTAACCCAATACCGACGGGACAGGGGCTACGAGCCTACGAGCAGTACTTC. Translation gives CASSNPIPTGQGLRAYEQYF.

In its sample, this clone was seen a few times. This chain links TRBV29-1 with TRBJ2-1; 7 bases map to TRBD1. Trimming took 4 bases from V and 5 from J; bases not matched to a gene: 2. From germline, CDR1 is SQVTM and CDR2 ANQGSEA. The CDR3 runs 12 residues. Here the CDR3 reads CSVGDSHNEQFF. DNA of the CDR3: TGCAGCGTTGGGGACAGTCACAATGAGCAGTTCTTC.

The V call is TRBV6-1, the J call TRBJ2-1; 12 nucleotides match TRBD2. The CDR3 totals 15 residues. CDR1 is MNHNS, CDR2 SASEGT, per germline. V shed 2 bases and J 9 bases; nucleotides not matched to a gene: 5. CDR3 in DNA: TGTGCCAGCAGTGAAAGGGCTAGCGGGAGGGGTGAGCAGTTCTTC. Translating gives CASSERASGRGEQFF.

The chain has TRBV4-1 and TRBJ2-1, with 11 bases identical to TRBD2. The CDR3 extends over 17 amino acids. Germline V gene data show CDR1 as MGHRA and CDR2 as YSYEKL. Trimming removed 1 base from V and 0 bases from J; junction bases left unmatched: 2. DNA for the CDR3: TGCGCCAGCAGCCAAGGACTAGCGGGACGCTCCTACAATGAGCAGTTCTTC. Translation gives CASSQGLAGRSYNEQFF.

This clone has just a few counts. Different DNA sequences within this sample yield the same CDR3. The chain combines TRBV10-3 with TRBJ2-7; D perhaps matches TRBD2 (5 bases). Trimming shortened V by 5 bases and J by 4 bases, and 6 bases separated the two germline ends. Looked up from germline, CDR1 is ENHRY and CDR2 is SYGVKD. The CDR3 spans 11 residues. The chain's CDR3 is CAISPGYEQYF. In nucleotides, the CDR3 is TGTGCCATCAGTCCGGGATACGAGCAGTACTTC.

This chain links TRBV5-4 with TRBJ2-4; 8 nucleotides agree with TRBD2. V lost 5 bases, J lost 5 bases, and 9 bases stayed unmatched. Germline V CDR1 and CDR2: SGHNT, YYREEE (reference sequence). CDR3 length equals 15 residues. Here the CDR3 reads CASSLTGGAQNIQYF. The DNA of the CDR3 is TGTGCCAGCAGTCTTACCGGGGGGGCACAAAACATTCAGTACTTC.

This chain connects TRBV11-3 to TRBJ2-7, with 12 bases that match TRBD2. Germline CDR1 is SGHNT and CDR2 is YENEEA. The CDR3 contains 15 residues. With V trimmed by 5 bases and J by 2 bases, 4 bases remained unmatched. The CDR3: CASSLGLAGPYEQYF. In nucleotides, the CDR3 is TGTGCCAGCAGCCTAGGACTAGCGGGACCCTACGAGCAGTACTTC.

The chain links TRBV21-1 to TRBJ2-7; the table assigns TRBD2, which was not confirmed against the DNA. TRBV21-1 is recorded as a pseudogene. This CDR3 has 20 amino acids. This chain's CDR3 is CASSPRARGTKLAGEYEQYF. CDR3 coding DNA: TGTGCCAGCAGCCCCCGTGCACGTGGGACAAAACTAGCGGGAGAGTACGAGCAGTACTTC.